The present T cell receptor (beta chain) was sequenced within a study of shared clonotypes between healthy human individuals. Study context: For every donor, three CD4 naive, three CD4 memory, two CD8 naive and one CD8 memory plates were used.

Assay used: immunoSEQ multiplex PCR; TCRdb lists only in-frame clones, some missing. The sample records roughly 2 million clones, approximately 96% being singletons. This CDR3 is 14 amino acids long. V lost 5 bases and J lost 8, with 18 bases in between. Germline values: CDR1 SGHTA, CDR2 FQGNSA. The gene calls are TRBV7-2 and TRBJ1-2, with D tentatively TRBD1 (6 bases). The TCR comes from a man younger than 35 in good health. Sequences were obtained from naive CD4+ T cells sorted from blood. Sample subset: CD45RA+ positively selected. The DNA for the CDR3 is TGTGCCAGCAGCCTAGGGGAACAGGGTGGAGGCTACACCTTC. It yields the protein CASSLGEQGGGYTF.